This TCR beta chain was sequenced for a study of cytomegalovirus exposure and HLA in healthy donors. Whole-study results and caveats: The classifier, whose performance was assessed in both the original and validation cohorts, reportedly diagnosed cytomegalovirus status with high specificity and sensitivity.

To note about this clone: Its antigen remains unidentified.

Only in-frame clones appear in the TCRdb table, and some are missing; sequencing was by immunoSEQ multiplex PCR. The sample includes more than 95,000 clones, 80% to 90% seen only once; the top ten take approximately 1.1%. This CDR3 region has 12 residues. V shed 5 bases, J shed 11 bases, and the junction held 10 bases outside the gene matches. The germline gives CDR1 GTSNPN, CDR2 SVGIG (reference sequence). The chain recombines TRBV30 with TRBJ2-3; the match to TRBD2 covers 7 bases. The sample taken for sequencing was PBMCs. The sequence was obtained from a woman under 30 in good health and CMV-seronegative. The CDR3: CAWSLRTRQQYF. The CDR3 DNA follows: TGTGCCTGGTCTCTTCGGACTAGGCAGCAGTATTTT.